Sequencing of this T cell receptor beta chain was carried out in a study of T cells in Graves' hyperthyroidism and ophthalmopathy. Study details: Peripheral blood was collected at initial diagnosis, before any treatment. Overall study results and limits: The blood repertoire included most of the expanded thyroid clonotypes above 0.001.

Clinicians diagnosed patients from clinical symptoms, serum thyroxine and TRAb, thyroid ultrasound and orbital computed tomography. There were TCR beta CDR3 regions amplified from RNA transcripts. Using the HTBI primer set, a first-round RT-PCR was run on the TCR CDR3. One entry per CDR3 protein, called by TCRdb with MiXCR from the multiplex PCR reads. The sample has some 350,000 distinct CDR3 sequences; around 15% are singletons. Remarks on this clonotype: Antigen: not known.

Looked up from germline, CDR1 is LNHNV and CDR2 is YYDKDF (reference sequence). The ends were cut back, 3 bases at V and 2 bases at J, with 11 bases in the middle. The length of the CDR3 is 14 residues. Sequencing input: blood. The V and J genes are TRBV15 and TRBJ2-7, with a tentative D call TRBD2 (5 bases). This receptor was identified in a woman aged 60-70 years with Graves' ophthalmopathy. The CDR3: CATSSGETTYEQYF. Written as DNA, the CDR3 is TGTGCCACCAGCAGCGGGGAAACAACCTACGAGCAGTACTTC.